This T cell receptor (beta chain) was obtained from a study of cytomegalovirus exposure and HLA in healthy donors (dated by TCRdb to about 2017). Study-level background: An earlier analysis of approximately 590 of the donors reported more than 250 Gb of sequence data and roughly 110 million unique TCR beta sequences from approximately 180 million T cells. Every repertoire in the discovery cohort had been generated on one and the same sequencing platform. Because of strong linkage in the cohort, five DR-DQ haplotypes were treated as single units for association and clustering. The study aimed to test whether cataloging public T cell receptors could reveal signatures of past pathogen exposure. The study combined high-throughput TCR immunosequencing, statistical association of individual TCRs with disease status, and machine learning to predict cytomegalovirus infection status. An earlier analysis of several hundred of the donors applied high-throughput TCR beta sequencing to assess whether each TCR beta V gene segment acted as functional or pseudogenic. A later genetic analysis used genome-wide SNP genotypes for about 60% of the 666 donors, treating that subset as a discovery cohort. In a later analysis, previously published TCR beta repertoires from some 640 donors were re-analyzed and high-resolution HLA genotyping was added so that TCR occurrence patterns could be studied. An early release covering 500 to 750 HLA-typed donors comprised around 300 gigabases of sequencing data and roughly 86 million unique TCR sequences. Donor age, sex, ethnicity and CMV serostatus were compiled together with the repertoire data. Among roughly 400 genotyped donors of the cohort, an average of roughly 230,000 unique TCR beta nucleotide sequences was sequenced per donor, of which 15% to 20% were non-productive. The genetic ancestry cluster associated with self-reported Caucasian donors included around 76% of the roughly 390 genotyped donors. The number of donors typed differed by locus, with 629-630 for A, B, C, DRB1 and DQB1, approximately 500 for DQA1, 600 to 610 for DPA1, and roughly 450 for DPB1. HLA typing included class I and class II loci at four-digit resolution. The T cell repertoires of 550 to 850 subjects were profiled by immunosequencing and related to cytomegalovirus serostatus. In the later analysis, no new phenotypic data were used to find candidate immune exposures; instead, reliance was placed on TCR beta sequences and their occurrence across donors. Besides the first cohort of 550 to 750 subjects, a separate validation cohort made up of roughly 130 different subjects was used.

In total, fewer than 750 healthy bone marrow donors made up the cohort. At the time of sampling, every cohort member was nominally healthy, though immune exposures that went unrecorded were likely present. The donor was CMV seronegative and belonged to the group of 320 or so seronegative cohort members. A peripheral blood sample was provided by each donor, and peripheral blood mononuclear cells were used for TCR beta sequencing. The Qiagen DNeasy Blood Extraction Kit was used to extract genomic DNA from the blood cell samples. The study at large found these results: In a later analysis, the rate of TCR association differed among HLA loci, with DRB1 alleles having the most associated TCRs and HLA-C alleles having the fewest. The study listed approximately 150 TCR beta chains as associated with cytomegalovirus. A few of the identified cytomegalovirus-associated TCR beta chains were confirmed in vitro to be specific for cytomegalovirus antigens. Sequencing depth was assumed to be roughly uniform across donors in the presence/absence analyses, though that assumption may not hold. This cohort had only TCR beta chains sequenced, and the lack of alpha or paired-chain data limited which features could be detected. Most CMV-associated TCR beta chains appeared to be HLA-restricted in a later analysis, and the HLA associations seemed to be driven largely by CMV exposure. Correlated functional status among segregating V segments might reflect linkage disequilibrium, but an unknown experimental factor could not be ruled out. In a later analysis, several top co-occurrence clusters were reported to appear linked to parvovirus B19, influenza, CMV and Epstein-Barr virus. A further reported finding was that TCR beta sequences accurately predicted the HLA-A and HLA-B alleles for most subjects in the first cohort. Specific HLA alleles were associated with 15,000 to 20,000 TCR beta sequences at a false discovery rate of 0.05 in a later analysis. In an earlier analysis of several hundred of the donors, most TCR beta V segments were observed in productive rearrangements about 90% or about 30% of the time, broadly matching IMGT annotations. The 87-base-pair reads could not distinguish some IMGT-functional V segments, including TRBV6-2 and TRBV6-3, so those segments were excluded. A cluster of highly shared sequence variants was judged likely to represent a technical artifact of the sequencing pipeline. The authors suggested that the approach could potentially be extended to other disease states and immunological phenotypes. The earlier analysis of some 560 of the donors excluded around 17 rarely observed V segments, including chromosome 9 orphons, because counts were too low. The classifier was reported to diagnose cytomegalovirus status with high specificity and sensitivity in both the original and validation cohorts. For the cohort, immune exposure information was limited to CMV serostatus. An association between a missense DCLRE1C variant and V-gene and J-gene trimming of TCR beta chains was found in a later genetic analysis and replicated in an independent cohort. According to a later genetic analysis, donors in an Asian-associated ancestry cluster had fewer N-insertions in productive TCRs than the roughly 700-donor mean. HLA typing was unavailable for some donors at each locus, so association tests used only the typed subset. Compared with equally common non-associated chains, HLA-associated TCR beta chains in a later analysis were more clonally expanded and had lower generation probabilities. Most TCR sequences were observed very rarely across donors, whereas some public TCRs were present in many individuals. Assigning TCR associations to individual alleles was difficult when HLA alleles, especially DR and DQ, strongly co-occurred.

The library was obtained by the immunoSEQ multiplex PCR assay. For the multiplex PCR, a mixture combining 60 forward primers for TCR Vbeta segments and 13 reverse primers for TCR Jbeta segments was used. A multiplex PCR assay on genomic DNA amplified the CDR3 region of rearranged TCR beta genes. On the Illumina HiSeq System, the amplified TCR beta libraries were sequenced as 87-base-pair reads. The original methods were these. In a later analysis, some 80 million unique TCR beta chains were counted across the approximately 640 repertoires, and approximately 9.9 million of these chains were shared by at least two donors. To remove PCR and sequencing errors, raw reads were error-corrected and collapsed into unique sequences using a nearest-neighbor algorithm that merged closely related sequences. V, D and J gene segments were assigned by aligning CDR3 sequences to IMGT reference sequences. For a sequence to be retained, a match of at least six nucleotides was required to both a V gene segment and a J gene segment. Rearrangements were called productive when the CDR3 lacked stop codons and stayed in frame with V and J; all others were non-productive. CDR3 was defined by IMGT convention, running from the second conserved V-encoded cysteine to the conserved J-encoded phenylalanine. Sequences without an unambiguous match to a single V gene segment were excluded from the earlier analysis of 500 to 700 of the donors. An earlier analysis of about 590 of the donors classified V segments as functional when productive rearrangements were above 56.7% and as segregating when the standard deviation between donors was above 5%. To diagnose cytomegalovirus status from the catalog of TCR beta chain sequences, a statistical classification framework was built. In a later analysis, V and J genes were assigned by comparing TCR nucleotide sequences against IMGT/GENE-DB human TR gene sequences. The TCRdist pipeline was used in a later analysis to assign CDR3 sequences and most-parsimonious VDJ recombination scenarios. In a later analysis, each TCR beta chain was defined by its CDR3 amino acid sequence together with its V-gene family, and reads without a unique V-gene family were excluded. To address suspected cross-contamination and a sequencing artifact, a later analysis removed 592 highly shared, low-generation-probability nucleotide sequences. In a later analysis, a clonal expansion index was calculated for each public chain from normalized within-repertoire ranks of inferred template counts. A later analysis computed generation probabilities with a VDJ recombination model fitted to out-of-frame rearrangements, and checked the results against IGoR. Hypergeometric tests were used in a later analysis to score TCR-TCR, TCR-HLA and TCR-CMV co-occurrence, with a repertoire-size bias correction applied to the TCR pairs. In a later analysis, false discovery rates were estimated by permuting HLA or CMV assignments 20 times. In a later analysis, co-occurring TCRs were grouped using DBSCAN, and TCRdist sequence similarity was added for clustering within HLA-allele-positive subsets. Repertoires with fewer than 30,000 or more than 120,000 public chains, plus five repertoires with anomalous nucleotide sharing, were excluded from co-occurrence clustering. The source is immuneACCESS, and TCRdb retained only in-frame sequences with V and J called. Part of the clones is not carried over; for the studies checked, unresolved V genes explain less than half of this, and the remainder is unexplained. That table furnishes V, J and clone size, whereas the DNA furnished D and trimming. Here the sample has about 250,000 clones; approximately 80% occur a single time. About 0.29% of the sample is held by the ten biggest clonotypes.

This clone was seen once. Its antigen is still unknown. No much larger clonotype is one base removed from it; base qualities were not supplied. Inclusive of the bounding cysteine and phenylalanine, the CDR3 is 16 residues long. The entry retains the CDR3 DNA only, 48 bases that are in frame from base 1. The germline V gene specifies SGHTA as CDR1 and FQGTGA as CDR2. V gives up 1 base and J gives up 0 bases, and the segment between their germline ends measures 10 bases. The chain is encoded by TRBV7-3 joined to TRBJ2-1; the D gene is not confidently resolved. The sequence was obtained from a girl aged 2 to 9 in good health and CMV-seronegative. The sequencing input was PBMCs. The CDR3 region reads CASSLRRVSSYNEQFF. The sequenced DNA: TGTGCCAGCAGCTTAAGACGGGTCAGCTCCTACAATGAGCAGTTCTTC.